The 10 T cell receptor beta chains below all came from one sample that was sequenced in a study of spatial heterogeneity in lung cancer. TCRdb recomputed calls from the 5' RACE reads with MiXCR, one row per CDR3 protein. This sample has more than 9,000 distinct CDR3 sequences; over 6% occur once, and the top ten carry 10%. Time point specified: sample taken at primary tumor resection. For these TCRs, the target antigens are not known. Whole-study results and caveats: The number of expanded tumor alpha and beta chains correlated with mutation number.

Sequencing was performed on lung tumor tissue, taken at surgery. The receptors shown here come from a male donor with early-stage non-small cell lung cancer.

In this sample, this clonotype turned up many times. V is TRBV6-2 or TRBV6-3 and J is TRBJ1-2; 10 nucleotides agree with TRBD1. V was pared by 6 bases and J by 4 bases, with 11 bases of the junction left unmatched. Germline V CDR1 and CDR2: MNHEY, SVGEGT. CDR3 length: 16 residues. The CDR3 DNA reads TGTGCCAGCAGCAAGGAGACAGGGGGCTGGGGCTATGGCTACACCTTC. Amino acid sequence: CASSKETGGWGYGYTF.

This clonotype has at least ten counts. V gene TRBV28 combines with J gene TRBJ2-7; the D gene is possibly TRBD2 (7 bases). The V gene lost 7 bases and the J gene lost 0 bases, with 13 bases spanning the gap. Germline values: CDR1 MDHEN, CDR2 SYDVKM. This CDR3 comprises 14 residues. CDR3 nucleotide sequence: TGTGCCAGCACGAGGGGGGGAAGCTCCTACGAGCAGTACTTC. This gives the protein CASTRGGSSYEQYF.

This clonotype was picked up many times. DNA for the CDR3: TGCGCCAGCAGAAAGGATACAGGGGGCACTGAAGCTTTCTTT. Residues: CASRKDTGGTEAFF. The gene calls are TRBV5-1 and TRBJ1-1; 8 bases agree with TRBD1. In germline, CDR1 is SGHRS, CDR2 YFSETQ. The CDR3 has 14 amino acids. V gave up 5 bases and J gave up 4 bases; unmatched junction bases: 7.

By its share, this clonotype is large. The CDR3 loop reads CASGLRSGGAETQYF. The CDR3 DNA reads TGTGCTAGTGGTTTGCGCTCAGGGGGCGCAGAGACCCAGTACTTC. J is TRBJ2-5 and V is TRBV12-5, with 8 positions matching TRBD1. Germline lookup yields CDR1 LGHNT and CDR2 FRNRAP. After removal of 2 bases from V and 4 bases from J, the junction contained 6 bases not matched to a gene. This CDR3 has 15 residues.

By sample fraction, this clonotype is medium-sized (0.01 to 0.1%). The rearrangement uses TRBV27 and TRBJ1-5; a weak D match, TRBD1 (6 bases). The V end was cut by 6 bases, the J end by 0 bases, with 15 bases between. This CDR3 is built from 16 residues. Germline CDR1 is MNHEY and CDR2 is SMNVEV (reference sequence). The CDR3 here is CASSPYQGYSNQPQHF. The DNA of the CDR3 is TGTGCCAGCAGCCCTTATCAGGGGTATAGCAATCAGCCCCAGCATTTT.

There are a few counts of this clonotype. V is TRBV4-3 and J is TRBJ2-3; 8 nucleotides agree with TRBD2. Looked up from germline, CDR1 is LGHNA and CDR2 is YSLEER. V lost 1 base and J lost 1; bases outside the gene matches: 4. This CDR3 is built from 16 residues. The CDR3 DNA is TGCGCCAGCAGCCAAGGTTCAGCGGGAGGCACAGATACGCAGTATTTT. Translation: CASSQGSAGGTDTQYF.

In this sample, this clonotype turned up many times. V and J are TRBV20-1 and TRBJ1-2; no definite D call. The V end lost 0 bases, the J end lost 4 bases, and 9 bases lay between the germline ends. Germline V gene lookup returns CDR1 DFQATT and CDR2 SNEGSKA (reference sequence). CDR3 length: 13 residues. The CDR3: CSARDPRSYGYTF. Written as DNA, the CDR3 is TGCAGTGCTAGAGATCCCCGGTCCTATGGCTACACCTTC.

This clonotype occurred many times. V and J are TRBV7-3 and TRBJ2-1; 7 bases map to TRBD2. V lost 8 bases and J lost 8; bases outside the gene matches: 18. Germline V gene lookup returns CDR1 SGHTA and CDR2 FQGTGA. This CDR3 has 16 residues. The CDR3 loop reads CASARGAGGSYYEQFF. CDR3 nucleotide sequence: TGTGCCAGCGCCCGAGGAGCCGGCGGGAGTTATTATGAGCAGTTCTTC.

This clonotype was observed at least ten times. The V call is TRBV27, the J call TRBJ1-5; D is possibly TRBD1 (5 bases). Germline CDR1 reads MNHEY; CDR2 reads SMNVEV (reference sequence). The CDR3 covers 15 residues. V was trimmed by 3 bases and J by 1 base, leaving 10 bases between them. Here the CDR3 reads CASSLMGVSNQPQHF. CDR3 nucleotides: TGTGCCAGCAGTTTGATGGGGGTGAGCAATCAGCCCCAGCATTTT.

This clonotype was observed many times. J is TRBJ2-4 and V is TRBV7-3; 9 bases align to TRBD2. Per germline, CDR1 SGHTA and CDR2 FQGTGA. J lost 0 bases, V lost 8 bases, and 8 bases had no gene match. This CDR3 has 16 residues. For the CDR3, the DNA is TGTGCCAGCTGGGCTAGCGGGATGCGAGCCAAAAACATTCAGTACTTC. Protein product: CASWASGMRAKNIQYF. The entire variable domain, with the rest obtained from reference TRBV7-3 and TRBJ2-4, is as follows: GAGVSQTPSNKVTEKGKYVELRCDPISGHTALYWYRQSLGQGPEFLIYFQGTGAADDSGLPNDRFFAVRPEGSVSTLKIQRTERGDSAVYLCASWASGMRAKNIQYFGAGTRLSVL.